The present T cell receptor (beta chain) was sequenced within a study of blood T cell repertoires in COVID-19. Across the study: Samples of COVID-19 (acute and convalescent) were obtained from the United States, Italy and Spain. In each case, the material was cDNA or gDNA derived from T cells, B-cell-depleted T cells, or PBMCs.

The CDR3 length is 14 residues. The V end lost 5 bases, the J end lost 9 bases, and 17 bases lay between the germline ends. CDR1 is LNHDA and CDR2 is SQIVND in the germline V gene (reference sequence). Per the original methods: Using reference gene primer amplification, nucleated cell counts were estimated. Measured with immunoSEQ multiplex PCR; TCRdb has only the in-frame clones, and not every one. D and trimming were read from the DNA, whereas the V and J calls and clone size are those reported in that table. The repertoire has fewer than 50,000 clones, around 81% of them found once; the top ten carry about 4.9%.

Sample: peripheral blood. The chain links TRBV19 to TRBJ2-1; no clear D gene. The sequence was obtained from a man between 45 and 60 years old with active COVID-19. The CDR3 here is CASSPALIWSEQFF. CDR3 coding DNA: TGTGCCAGTAGTCCGGCCCTGATTTGGAGTGAGCAGTTCTTC. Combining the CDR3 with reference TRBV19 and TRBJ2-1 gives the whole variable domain DGGITQSPKYLFRKEGQNVTLSCEQNLNHDAMYWYRQDPGQGLRLIYYSQIVNDFQKGDIAEGYSVSREKKESFPLTVTSAQKNPTAFYLCASSPALIWSEQFFGPGTRLTVL.